Listed here are 13 T cell receptor beta chains from one sample, sequenced in a study of response to subunit inactivated influenza vaccine. TCRdb re-called the RT-PCR reads with MiXCR, one entry per CDR3 protein. The sample has 500,000 to 750,000 distinct CDR3 sequences, around 15% seen once. The sample consisted of PBMCs from blood, taken about 13 days after vaccination. These receptors were obtained from a man aged 45 to 65 who received an inactivated influenza vaccine.

The chain links TRBV4-1 to TRBJ2-5; unclear D gene. The V end was cut by 1 base, the J end by 1 base, with 7 bases between. Germline assignment: CDR1 MGHRA and CDR2 YSYEKL. The CDR3 loop spans 14 amino acids. In DNA, the CDR3 is TGCGCCAGCAGCCAAGGGGTAATCCAAGAGACCCAGTACTTC. Its translation is CASSQGVIQETQYF.

This clonotype was detected ten times or more. The rearrangement uses TRBV20-1 and TRBJ2-3; 12 bases fit TRBD2. V was pared by 5 bases and J by 1 base, with 4 bases of the junction left unmatched. The CDR3 totals 15 residues. Germline lookup yields CDR1 DFQATT and CDR2 SNEGSKA (reference sequence). Here the CDR3 reads CSARRLAGGTDTQYF. The CDR3 DNA sequence: TGCAGTGCTCGCCGACTAGCGGGAGGCACAGATACGCAGTATTTT.

The rearrangement joins TRBV7-3 to TRBJ2-6, with a weak D call TRBD2 (5 bases). V lost 5 bases and J 0 bases, leaving 11 bases between the germline ends. Germline V gene sequence: CDR1 SGHTA, CDR2 FQGTGA. The CDR3 contains 16 residues. Written as DNA, the CDR3 is TGTGCCAGCAGCCCGGAAGGGAGCTCTGGGGCCAACGTCCTGACTTTC. Protein product: CASSPEGSSGANVLTF.

This clonotype has a handful of counts. This chain uses TRBV6-1 with TRBJ2-7, with D unresolved. Germline-derived CDR1 and CDR2 are MNHNS and SASEGT. This CDR3 region has 12 residues. V lost 4 bases to trimming and J lost 2 bases, with 6 bases between them. The CDR3 DNA sequence: TGTGCCAGCAGTGCGCCAGCCTACGAGCAGTACTTC. Protein sequence: CASSAPAYEQYF.

The chain combines TRBV5-1 with TRBJ2-7, with 8 bases fitting TRBD1. After removal of 3 bases from V and 2 bases from J, the junction contained 7 bases not matched to a gene. Germline lookup yields CDR1 SGHRS and CDR2 YFSETQ. The CDR3 sequence is 15 residues long. In nucleotides, the CDR3 is TGCGCCAGCAGCTCCCCAGGACAGGGACCCTACGAGCAGTACTTC. It yields the protein CASSSPGQGPYEQYF.

This clonotype has at least ten counts. The chain recombines TRBV7-3 with TRBJ2-3, with 11 nucleotides matching TRBD2. The CDR3 contains 16 residues. Per the germline V gene, CDR1 is SGHTA and CDR2 is FQGTGA. J gave up 5 bases and V 4 bases, and 8 bases lay outside the gene matches. The CDR3: CASSSDLAGGGDTQYF. The CDR3 coding sequence is TGTGCCAGCAGCTCCGATCTAGCGGGAGGTGGAGATACGCAGTATTTT.

The genes are TRBV7-2 and TRBJ2-1; TRBD2 matches at 11 bases. The CDR3 contains 17 residues. Germline CDR1 SGHTA, CDR2 FQGNSA. Trimming removed 1 base from V and 4 bases from J; junction bases left unmatched: 6. CDR3 DNA sequence: TGTGCCAGCAGCTTAGGATCGGGACTAGCGGATTACAATGAGCAGTTCTTC. This encodes CASSLGSGLADYNEQFF.

Many counts were recorded for this clonotype. V is TRBV27 and J is TRBJ2-6; 10 bases line up with TRBD1. The length of the CDR3 is 18 residues. Trimming at V came to 5 bases and at J to 0 bases, leaving 7 bases not matched to a gene. Germline V gene lookup returns CDR1 MNHEY and CDR2 SMNVEV (reference sequence). Written as DNA, the CDR3 is TGTGCCAGCAGTAGACAGGGGGCGTTATTCTCTGGGGCCAACGTCCTGACTTTC. This gives the protein CASSRQGALFSGANVLTF. The entire variable domain, with the rest obtained from reference TRBV27 and TRBJ2-6, is as follows: EAQVTQNPRYLITVTGKKLTVTCSQNMNHEYMSWYRQDPGLGLRQIYYSMNVEVTDKGDVPEGYKVSRKEKRNFPLILESPSPNQTSLYFCASSRQGALFSGANVLTFGAGSRLTVL.

The chain uses TRBV7-9 and TRBJ2-6; D unresolved. This CDR3 has 17 amino acids. Deletions cut 2 bases from V and 0 bases from J, with 11 bases between. Germline CDR1 SEHNR, CDR2 FQNEAQ (reference sequence). The CDR3 DNA is TGTGCCAGCAGCTTACCCACCGGATTCTCTGGGGCCAACGTCCTGACTTTC. It translates to CASSLPTGFSGANVLTF.

This chain links TRBV10-3 with TRBJ2-2; D gene uncertain. The V and J ends lost 4 bases and 4 bases respectively, with 4 bases between them. The CDR3 has 12 amino acids. Germline CDR1 ENHRY, CDR2 SYGVKD. CDR3 residues: CAISGVTGELFF. CDR3 DNA: TGTGCCATCAGTGGGGTCACCGGGGAGCTGTTTTTT.

The rearrangement joins TRBV7-9 to TRBJ2-1; D is unresolved. Trimming cost V 5 bases and J 3 bases, with 17 bases left between them. Germline-derived CDR1 and CDR2 are SEHNR and FQNEAQ (reference sequence). The CDR3 has 16 amino acids. The CDR3 nucleotides are TGTGCCAGCAGCCTTACGTTACAGTTAGTCTACAATGAGCAGTTCTTC. Its translation: CASSLTLQLVYNEQFF. Combining the CDR3 with reference TRBV7-9 and TRBJ2-1 gives the whole variable domain DTGVSQNPRHKITKRGQNVTFRCDPISEHNRLYWYRQTLGQGPEFLTYFQNEAQLEKSRLLSDRFSAERPKGSFSTLEIQRTEQGDSAMYLCASSLTLQLVYNEQFFGPGTRLTVL.

This chain uses TRBV7-9 with TRBJ2-1; 10 bases agree with TRBD1. Per germline, CDR1 SEHNR and CDR2 FQNEAQ (reference sequence). The ends lost 6 bases at V and 4 bases at J; junction bases unmatched: 9. The CDR3 sequence is 16 residues long. The CDR3 DNA reads as TGTGCCAGCAGTAAAGCGACAGGGGGCAGGTACAATGAGCAGTTCTTC. This translates into CASSKATGGRYNEQFF.

There are many counts of this clonotype. The chain has TRBV4-3 and TRBJ1-1; tentative D call: TRBD1 (5 bases). The CDR3 is made up of 13 amino acids. Trimming took 2 bases from V and 3 from J, leaving 7 bases between them. Germline V lookup: CDR1 LGHNA, CDR2 YSLEER. The CDR3: CASSQTGDTEAFF. CDR3 coding DNA: TGCGCCAGCAGCCAAACAGGTGACACTGAAGCTTTCTTT.